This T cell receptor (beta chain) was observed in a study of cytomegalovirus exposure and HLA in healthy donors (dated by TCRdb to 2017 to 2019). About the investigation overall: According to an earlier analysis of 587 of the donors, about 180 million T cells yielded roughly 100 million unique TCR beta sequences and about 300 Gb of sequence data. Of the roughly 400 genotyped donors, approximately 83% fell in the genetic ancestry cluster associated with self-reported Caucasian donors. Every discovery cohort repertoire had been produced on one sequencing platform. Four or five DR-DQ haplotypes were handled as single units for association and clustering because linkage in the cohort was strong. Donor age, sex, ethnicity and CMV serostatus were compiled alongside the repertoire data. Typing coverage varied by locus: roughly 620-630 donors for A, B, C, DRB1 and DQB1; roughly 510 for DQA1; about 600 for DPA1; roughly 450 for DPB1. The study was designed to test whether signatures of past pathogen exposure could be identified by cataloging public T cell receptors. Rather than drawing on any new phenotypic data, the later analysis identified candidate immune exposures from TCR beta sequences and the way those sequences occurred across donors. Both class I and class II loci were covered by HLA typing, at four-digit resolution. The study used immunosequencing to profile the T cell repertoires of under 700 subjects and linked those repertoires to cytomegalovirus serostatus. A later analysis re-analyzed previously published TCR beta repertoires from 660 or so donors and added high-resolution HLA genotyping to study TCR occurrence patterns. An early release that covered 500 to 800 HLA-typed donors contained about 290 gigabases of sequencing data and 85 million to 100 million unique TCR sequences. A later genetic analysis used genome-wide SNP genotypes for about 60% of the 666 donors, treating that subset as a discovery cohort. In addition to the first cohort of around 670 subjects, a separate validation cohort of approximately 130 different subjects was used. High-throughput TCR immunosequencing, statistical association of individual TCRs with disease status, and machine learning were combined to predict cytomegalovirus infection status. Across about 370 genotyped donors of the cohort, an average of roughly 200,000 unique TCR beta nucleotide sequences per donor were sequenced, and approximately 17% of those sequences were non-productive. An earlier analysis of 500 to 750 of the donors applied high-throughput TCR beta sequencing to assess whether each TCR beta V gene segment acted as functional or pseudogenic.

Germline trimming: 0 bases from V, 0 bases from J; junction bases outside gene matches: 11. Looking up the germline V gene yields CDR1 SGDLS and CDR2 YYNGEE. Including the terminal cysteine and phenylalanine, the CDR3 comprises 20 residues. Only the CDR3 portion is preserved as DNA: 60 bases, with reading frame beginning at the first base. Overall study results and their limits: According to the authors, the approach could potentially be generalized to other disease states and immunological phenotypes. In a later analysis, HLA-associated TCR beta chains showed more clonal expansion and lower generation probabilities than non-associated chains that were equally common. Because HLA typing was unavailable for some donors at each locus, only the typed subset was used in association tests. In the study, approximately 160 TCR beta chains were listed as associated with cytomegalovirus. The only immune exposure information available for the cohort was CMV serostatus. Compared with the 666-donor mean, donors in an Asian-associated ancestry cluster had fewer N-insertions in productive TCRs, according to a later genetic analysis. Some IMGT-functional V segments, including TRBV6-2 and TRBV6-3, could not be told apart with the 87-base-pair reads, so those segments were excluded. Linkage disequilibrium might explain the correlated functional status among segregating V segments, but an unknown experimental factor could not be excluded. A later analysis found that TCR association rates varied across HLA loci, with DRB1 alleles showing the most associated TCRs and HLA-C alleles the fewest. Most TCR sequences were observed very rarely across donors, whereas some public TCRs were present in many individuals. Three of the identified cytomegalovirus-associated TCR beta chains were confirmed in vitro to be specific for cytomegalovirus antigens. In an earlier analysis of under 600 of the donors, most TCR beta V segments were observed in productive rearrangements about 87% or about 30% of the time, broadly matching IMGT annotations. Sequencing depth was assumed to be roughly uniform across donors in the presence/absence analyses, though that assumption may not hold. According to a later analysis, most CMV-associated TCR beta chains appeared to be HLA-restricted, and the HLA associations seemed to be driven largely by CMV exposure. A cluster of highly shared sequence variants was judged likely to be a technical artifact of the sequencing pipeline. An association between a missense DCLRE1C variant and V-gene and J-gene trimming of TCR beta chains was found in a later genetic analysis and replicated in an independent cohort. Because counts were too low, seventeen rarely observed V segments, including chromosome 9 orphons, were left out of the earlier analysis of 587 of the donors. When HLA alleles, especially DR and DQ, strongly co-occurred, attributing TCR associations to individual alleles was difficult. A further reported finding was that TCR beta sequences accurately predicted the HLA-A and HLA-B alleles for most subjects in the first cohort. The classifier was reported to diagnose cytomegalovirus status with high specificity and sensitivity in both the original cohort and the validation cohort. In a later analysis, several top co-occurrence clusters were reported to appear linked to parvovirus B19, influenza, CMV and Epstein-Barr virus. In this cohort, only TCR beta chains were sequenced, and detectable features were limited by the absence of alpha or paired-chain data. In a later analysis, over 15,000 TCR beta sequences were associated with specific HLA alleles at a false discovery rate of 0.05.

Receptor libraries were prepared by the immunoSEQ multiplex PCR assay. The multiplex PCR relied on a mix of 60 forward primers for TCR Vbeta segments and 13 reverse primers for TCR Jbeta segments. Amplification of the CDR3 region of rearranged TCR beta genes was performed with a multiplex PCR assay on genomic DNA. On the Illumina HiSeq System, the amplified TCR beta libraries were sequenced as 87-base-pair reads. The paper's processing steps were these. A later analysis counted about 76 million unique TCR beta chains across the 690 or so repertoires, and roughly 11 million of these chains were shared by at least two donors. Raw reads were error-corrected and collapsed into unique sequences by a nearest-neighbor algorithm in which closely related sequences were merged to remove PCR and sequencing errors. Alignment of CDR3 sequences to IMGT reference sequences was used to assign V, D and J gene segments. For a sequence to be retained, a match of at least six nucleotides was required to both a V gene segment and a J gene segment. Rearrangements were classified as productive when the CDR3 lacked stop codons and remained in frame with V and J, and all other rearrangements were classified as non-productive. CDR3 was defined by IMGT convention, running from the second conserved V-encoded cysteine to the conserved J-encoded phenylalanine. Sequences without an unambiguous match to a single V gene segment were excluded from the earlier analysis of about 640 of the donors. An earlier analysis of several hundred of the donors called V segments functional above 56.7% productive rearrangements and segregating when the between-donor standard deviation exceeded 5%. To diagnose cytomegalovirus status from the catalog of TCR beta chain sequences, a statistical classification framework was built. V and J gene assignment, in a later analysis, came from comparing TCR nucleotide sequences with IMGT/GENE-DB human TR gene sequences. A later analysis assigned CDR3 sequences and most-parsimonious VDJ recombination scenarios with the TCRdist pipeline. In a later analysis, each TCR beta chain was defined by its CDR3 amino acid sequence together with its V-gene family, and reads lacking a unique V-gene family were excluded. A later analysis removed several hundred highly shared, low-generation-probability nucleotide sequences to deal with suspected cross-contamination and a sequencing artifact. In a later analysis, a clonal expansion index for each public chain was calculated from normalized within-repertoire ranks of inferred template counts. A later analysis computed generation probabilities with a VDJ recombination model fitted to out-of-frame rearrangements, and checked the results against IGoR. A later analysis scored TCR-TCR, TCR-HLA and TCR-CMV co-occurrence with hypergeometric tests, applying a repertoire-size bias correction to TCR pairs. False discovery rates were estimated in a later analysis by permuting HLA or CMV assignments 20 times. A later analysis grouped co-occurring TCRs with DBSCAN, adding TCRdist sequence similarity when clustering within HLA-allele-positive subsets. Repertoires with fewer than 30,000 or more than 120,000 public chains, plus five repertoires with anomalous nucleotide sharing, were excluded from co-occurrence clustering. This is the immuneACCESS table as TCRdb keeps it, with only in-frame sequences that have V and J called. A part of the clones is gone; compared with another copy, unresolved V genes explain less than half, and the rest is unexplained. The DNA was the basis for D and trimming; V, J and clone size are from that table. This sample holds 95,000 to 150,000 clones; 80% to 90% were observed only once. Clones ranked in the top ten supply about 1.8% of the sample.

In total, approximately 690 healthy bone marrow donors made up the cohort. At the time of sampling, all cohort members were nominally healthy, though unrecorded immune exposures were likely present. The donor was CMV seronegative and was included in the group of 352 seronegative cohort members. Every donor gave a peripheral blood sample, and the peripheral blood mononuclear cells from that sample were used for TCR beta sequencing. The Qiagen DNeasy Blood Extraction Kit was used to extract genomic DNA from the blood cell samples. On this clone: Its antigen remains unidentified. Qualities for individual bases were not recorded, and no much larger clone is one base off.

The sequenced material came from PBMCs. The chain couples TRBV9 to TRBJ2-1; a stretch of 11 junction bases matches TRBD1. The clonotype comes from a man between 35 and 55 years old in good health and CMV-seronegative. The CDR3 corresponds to CASSVDPGQGASGSYNEQFF. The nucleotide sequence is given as TGTGCCAGCAGCGTAGATCCAGGACAGGGGGCCTCGGGCTCCTACAATGAGCAGTTCTTC.